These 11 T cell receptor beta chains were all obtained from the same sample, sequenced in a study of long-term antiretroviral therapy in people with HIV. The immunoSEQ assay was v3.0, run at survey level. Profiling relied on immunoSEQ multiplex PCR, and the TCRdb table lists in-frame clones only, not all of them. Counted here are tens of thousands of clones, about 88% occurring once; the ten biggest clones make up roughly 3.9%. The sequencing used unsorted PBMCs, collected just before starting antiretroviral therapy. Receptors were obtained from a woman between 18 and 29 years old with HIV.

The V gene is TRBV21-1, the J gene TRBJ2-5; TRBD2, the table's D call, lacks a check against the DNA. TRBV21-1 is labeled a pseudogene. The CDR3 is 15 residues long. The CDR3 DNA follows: TGTGCCAGCAGCAAAGAAGCTAGGAAAAAGGAGACCCAGTACTTC. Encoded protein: CASSKEARKKETQYF.

The CDR3 reads CASRLPDRLTGELFF. CDR3 nucleotide sequence: TGTGCCAGCAGGTTACCCGACAGGTTGACCGGGGAGCTGTTTTTT. The chain is built from TRBV28 and TRBJ2-2, with TRBD1 as a possible D gene (6 bases). The length of the CDR3 is 15 residues. Germline lookup yields CDR1 MDHEN and CDR2 SYDVKM. The V gene lost 6 bases and the J gene lost 5 bases, with 16 bases spanning the gap.

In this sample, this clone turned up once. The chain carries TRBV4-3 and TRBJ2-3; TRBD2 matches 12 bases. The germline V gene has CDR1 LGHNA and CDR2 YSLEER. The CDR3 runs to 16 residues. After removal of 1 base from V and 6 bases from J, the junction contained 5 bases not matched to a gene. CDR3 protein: CASSQAPSGRADTQYF. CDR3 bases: TGCGCCAGCAGCCAAGCCCCTAGCGGGAGGGCGGATACGCAGTATTTT.

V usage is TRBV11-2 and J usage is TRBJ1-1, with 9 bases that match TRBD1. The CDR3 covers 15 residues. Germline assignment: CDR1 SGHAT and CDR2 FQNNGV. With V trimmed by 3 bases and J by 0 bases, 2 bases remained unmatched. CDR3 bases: TGTGCCAGCAGCTTCGGACAGGGGTTGAACACTGAAGCTTTCTTT. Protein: CASSFGQGLNTEAFF.

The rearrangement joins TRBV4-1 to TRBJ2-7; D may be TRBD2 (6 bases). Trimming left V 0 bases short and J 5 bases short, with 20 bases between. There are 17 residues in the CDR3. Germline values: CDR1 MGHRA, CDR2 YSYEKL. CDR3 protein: CASSQDGAGLGGNEQYF. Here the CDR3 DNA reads TGCGCCAGCAGCCAAGATGGTGCGGGCTTAGGCGGGAACGAGCAGTACTTC.

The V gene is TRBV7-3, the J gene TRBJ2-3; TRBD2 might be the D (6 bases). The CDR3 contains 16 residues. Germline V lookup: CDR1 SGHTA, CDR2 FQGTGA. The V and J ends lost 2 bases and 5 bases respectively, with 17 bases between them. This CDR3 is CASSLGGESGVDTQYF. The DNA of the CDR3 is TGTGCCAGCAGCTTAGGCGGGGAAAGCGGTGTAGATACGCAGTATTTT. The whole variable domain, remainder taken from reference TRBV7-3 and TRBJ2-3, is GAGVSQTPSNKVTEKGKYVELRCDPISGHTALYWYRQSLGQGPEFLIYFQGTGAADDSGLPNDRFFAVRPEGSVSTLKIQRTERGDSAVYLCASSLGGESGVDTQYFGPGTRLTVL.

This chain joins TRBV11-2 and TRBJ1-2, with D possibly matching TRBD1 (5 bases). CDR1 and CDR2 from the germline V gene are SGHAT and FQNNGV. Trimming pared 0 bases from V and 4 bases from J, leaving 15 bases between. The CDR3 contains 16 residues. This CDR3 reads CASSLDLGVGGYGYTF. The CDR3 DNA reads TGTGCCAGCAGCTTAGATCTGGGGGTTGGAGGCTATGGCTACACCTTC.

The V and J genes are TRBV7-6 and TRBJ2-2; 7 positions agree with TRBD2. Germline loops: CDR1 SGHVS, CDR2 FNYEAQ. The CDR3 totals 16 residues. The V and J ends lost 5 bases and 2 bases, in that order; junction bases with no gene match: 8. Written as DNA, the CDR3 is TGTGCCAGCAGCCATCCGGGACTACCTAACACCGGGGAGCTGTTTTTT. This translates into CASSHPGLPNTGELFF. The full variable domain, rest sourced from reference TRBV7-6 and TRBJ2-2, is GAGVSQSPRYKVTKRGQDVALRCDPISGHVSLYWYRQALGQGPEFLTYFNYEAQQDKSGLPNDRFSAERPEGSISTLTIQRTEQRDSAMYRCASSHPGLPNTGELFFGEGSRLTVL.

The CDR3 bases are TGTGCCAGCAGCTTGGGCTCCCGGGAGCAGTACTTC. Translation gives CASSLGSREQYF. This rearrangement joins TRBV7-9 to TRBJ2-7; no clear D. Looked up from germline, CDR1 is SEHNR and CDR2 is FQNEAQ (reference sequence). The CDR3 length is 12 residues. V lost 3 bases, J lost 7 bases, and 10 bases lay in between.

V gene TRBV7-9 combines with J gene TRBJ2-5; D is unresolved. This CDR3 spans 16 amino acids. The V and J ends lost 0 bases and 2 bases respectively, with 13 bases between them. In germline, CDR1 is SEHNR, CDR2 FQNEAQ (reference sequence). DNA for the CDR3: TGTGCCAGCAGCTTAGCTCAACGGAAGAGGCAAGAGACCCAGTACTTC. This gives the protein CASSLAQRKRQETQYF.

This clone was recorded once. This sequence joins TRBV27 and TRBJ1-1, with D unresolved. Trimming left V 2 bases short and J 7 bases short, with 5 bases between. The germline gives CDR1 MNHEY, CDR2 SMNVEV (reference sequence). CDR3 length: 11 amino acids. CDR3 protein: CASSLGVEAFF. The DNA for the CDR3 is TGTGCCAGCAGTTTAGGGGTTGAAGCTTTCTTT.